These 9 T cell receptor beta chains originate from one sample sequenced in a study of PD-1 blockade in mismatch repair-deficient tumors. Repertoires were generated with immunoSEQ multiplex PCR, while TCRdb's copy carries only in-frame clones and drops some. The sample holds about 120,000 clones, over 65% seen once. Here the sequenced sample was peripheral blood, taken 60 weeks after starting pembrolizumab. These receptors were collected from an adult with mismatch repair-deficient cancer.

This clone has a handful of counts. The genes are TRBV5-6 and TRBJ2-3, with D unresolved. The CDR3 consists of 15 residues. Germline V lookup: CDR1 SGHDT, CDR2 YYEEEE. The germline V and J ends were trimmed by 0 bases and 0 bases, with 8 bases remaining between them. The CDR3 here is CASSLGPTSTDTQYF. In DNA form, the CDR3 reads TGTGCCAGCAGCTTGGGACCCACTAGCACAGATACGCAGTATTTT.

The genes are TRBV7-2 and TRBJ2-5, with 9 bases lining up with TRBD2. The CDR3 runs to 15 residues. CDR1 is SGHTA, CDR2 FQGNSA, per germline. V dropped 1 base and J dropped 4; count of bases not matched to a gene: 4. The CDR3 is CASSLGTSVGETQYF. As DNA, the CDR3 is TGTGCCAGCAGCTTAGGGACTAGCGTAGGAGAGACCCAGTACTTC.

The chain uses TRBV29-1 and TRBJ1-2; TRBD1 is a possible D gene (6 bases). The germline V and J ends were trimmed by 7 bases and 6 bases, with 12 bases remaining between them. Germline V gives CDR1 SQVTM, CDR2 ANQGSEA. CDR3 length equals 11 residues. Here the CDR3 DNA reads TGCAGCGCCGAAGGACAGAATGGCTACACCTTC. Translating gives CSAEGQNGYTF.

The chain joins TRBV7-9 to TRBJ1-4, with 7 bases lining up with TRBD1. Germline V gene lookup returns CDR1 SEHNR and CDR2 FQNEAQ (reference sequence). V shed 6 bases and J 3 bases; nucleotides not matched to a gene: 4. The CDR3 length is 14 residues. CDR3 in DNA: TGTGCCAGCAGAGGGGACAGTGCTAATGAAAAACTGTTTTTT. The encoded protein is CASRGDSANEKLFF.

V usage is TRBV19 and J usage is TRBJ2-6; D not certain. CDR1 is LNHDA, CDR2 SQIVND, per germline (reference sequence). The CDR3 has 16 amino acids. Trimming removed 1 base at V and 4 bases at J, with 11 bases between. The CDR3 DNA reads TGTGCCAGTAGTATAGGGTTGGCGACGGGGGCCAACGTCCTGACTTTC. Residues: CASSIGLATGANVLTF. The complete variable domain, with remaining parts taken from reference TRBV19 and TRBJ2-6, reads DGGITQSPKYLFRKEGQNVTLSCEQNLNHDAMYWYRQDPGQGLRLIYYSQIVNDFQKGDIAEGYSVSREKKESFPLTVTSAQKNPTAFYLCASSIGLATGANVLTFGAGSRLTVL.

V usage is TRBV5-1 and J usage is TRBJ1-4; D is undetermined. Trimming left V 4 bases short and J 4 bases short, with 11 bases between. Germline-derived CDR1 and CDR2 are SGHRS and YFSETQ. The CDR3 consists of 14 residues. This CDR3 reads CASSQLTFNEKLFF. For the CDR3, the DNA is TGCGCCAGCAGCCAATTAACCTTTAATGAAAAACTGTTTTTT.

The genes are TRBV11-1 and TRBJ2-7; D gene uncertain. The length of the CDR3 is 14 residues. The germline CDR1 and CDR2 sequences are SGHAT and FQDESV (reference sequence). The V and J ends lost 5 bases and 2 bases respectively, with 13 bases between them. CDR3 in amino acids: CASSEKGLTYEQYF. The DNA of the CDR3 is TGTGCCAGCAGCGAAAAGGGCCTTACCTACGAGCAGTACTTC.

The table lists this clone with a count of one. The chain employs TRBV5-8 and TRBJ2-3; D is uncertain. Germline V gene data show CDR1 as SGHTS and CDR2 as YDEGEE. The V end was cut by 2 bases, the J end by 4 bases, with 5 bases between. The CDR3 runs 12 residues. CDR3 in amino acids: CASSFGPDTQYF. The CDR3 nucleotides are TGTGCCAGCAGCTTCGGCCCAGATACGCAGTATTTT.

The genes are TRBV5-6 and TRBJ1-2; D not certain. CDR3 length: 15 residues. Germline assignment: CDR1 SGHDT and CDR2 YYEEEE. Trimming took off 0 bases at V and 0 bases at J, with 9 bases between the two ends. This chain's CDR3 is CASSLGRNTNYGYTF. CDR3 sequence (DNA): TGTGCCAGCAGCTTGGGTCGGAATACTAACTATGGCTACACCTTC.